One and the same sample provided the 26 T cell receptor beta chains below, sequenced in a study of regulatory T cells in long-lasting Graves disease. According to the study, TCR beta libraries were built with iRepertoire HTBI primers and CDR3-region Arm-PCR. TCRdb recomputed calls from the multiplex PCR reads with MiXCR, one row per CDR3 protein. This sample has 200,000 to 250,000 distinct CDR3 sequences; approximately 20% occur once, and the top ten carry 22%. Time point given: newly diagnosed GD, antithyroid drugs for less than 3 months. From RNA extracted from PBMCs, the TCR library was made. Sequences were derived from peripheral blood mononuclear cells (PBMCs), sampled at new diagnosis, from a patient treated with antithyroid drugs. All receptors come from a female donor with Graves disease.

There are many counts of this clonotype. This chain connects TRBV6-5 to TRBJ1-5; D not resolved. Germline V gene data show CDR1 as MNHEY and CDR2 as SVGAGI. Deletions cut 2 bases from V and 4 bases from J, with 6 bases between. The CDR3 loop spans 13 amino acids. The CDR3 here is CASSYRVNQPQHF. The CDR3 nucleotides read TGTGCCAGCAGTTACAGGGTTAATCAGCCCCAGCATTTT.

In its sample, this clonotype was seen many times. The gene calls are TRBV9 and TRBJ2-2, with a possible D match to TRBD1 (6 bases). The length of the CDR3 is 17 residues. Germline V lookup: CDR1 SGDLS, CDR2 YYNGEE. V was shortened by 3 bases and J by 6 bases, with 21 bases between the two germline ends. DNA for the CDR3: TGTGCCAGCAGCGCCCCATGGGGGCGGGTCAAGGCCGGGGAGCTGTTTTTT. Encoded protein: CASSAPWGRVKAGELFF.

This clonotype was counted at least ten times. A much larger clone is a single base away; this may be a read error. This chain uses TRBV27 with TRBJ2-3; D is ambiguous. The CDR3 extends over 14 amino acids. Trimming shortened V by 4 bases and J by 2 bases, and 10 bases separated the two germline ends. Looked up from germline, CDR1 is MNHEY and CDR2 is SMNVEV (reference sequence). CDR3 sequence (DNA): TGTGCCAGCAGTTCCCGACTGGTCACAGATACGCAGTATTTT. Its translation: CASSSRLVTDTQYF.

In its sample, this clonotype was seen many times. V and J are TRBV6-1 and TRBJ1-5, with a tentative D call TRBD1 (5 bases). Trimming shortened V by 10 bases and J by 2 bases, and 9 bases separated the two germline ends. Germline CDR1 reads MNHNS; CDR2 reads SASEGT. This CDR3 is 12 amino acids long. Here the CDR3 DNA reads TGTGCCACTGGGGGGGGCAATCAGCCCCAGCATTTT. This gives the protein CATGGGNQPQHF.

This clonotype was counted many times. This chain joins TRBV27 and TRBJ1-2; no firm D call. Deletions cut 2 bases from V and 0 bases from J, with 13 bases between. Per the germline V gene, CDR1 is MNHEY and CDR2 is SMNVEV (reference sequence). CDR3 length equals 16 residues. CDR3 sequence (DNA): TGTGCCAGCAGTTTACTATTCGGACGGACTAACTATGGCTACACCTTC. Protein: CASSLLFGRTNYGYTF.

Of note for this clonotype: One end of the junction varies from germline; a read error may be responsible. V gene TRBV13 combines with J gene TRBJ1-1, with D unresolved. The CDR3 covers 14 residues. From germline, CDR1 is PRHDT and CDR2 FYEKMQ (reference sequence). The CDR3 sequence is CASSQVGRRTEAFF. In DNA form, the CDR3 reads TGCGCCAGCAGCCAAGTAGGACGACGCACTGAAGCTTTCTTT.

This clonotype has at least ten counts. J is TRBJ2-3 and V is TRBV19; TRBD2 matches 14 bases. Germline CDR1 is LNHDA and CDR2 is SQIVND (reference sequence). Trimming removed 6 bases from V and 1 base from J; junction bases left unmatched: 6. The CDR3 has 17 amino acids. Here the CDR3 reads CASRGRGLAGGTDTQYF. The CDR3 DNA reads TGTGCCAGTAGAGGCCGGGGACTAGCGGGAGGCACAGATACGCAGTATTTT.

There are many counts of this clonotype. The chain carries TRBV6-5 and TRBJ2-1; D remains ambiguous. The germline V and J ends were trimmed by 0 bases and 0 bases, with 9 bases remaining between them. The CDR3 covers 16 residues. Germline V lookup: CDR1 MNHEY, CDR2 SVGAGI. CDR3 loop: CASSYSDPSSYNEQFF. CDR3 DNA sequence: TGTGCCAGCAGTTACTCGGACCCAAGCTCCTACAATGAGCAGTTCTTC.

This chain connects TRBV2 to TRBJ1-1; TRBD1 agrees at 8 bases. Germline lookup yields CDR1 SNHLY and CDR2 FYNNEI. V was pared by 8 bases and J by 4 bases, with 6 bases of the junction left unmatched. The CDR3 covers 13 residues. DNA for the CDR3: TGTGCCAGCCTCAGGGGGCAGGGCACTGAAGCTTTCTTT. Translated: CASLRGQGTEAFF.

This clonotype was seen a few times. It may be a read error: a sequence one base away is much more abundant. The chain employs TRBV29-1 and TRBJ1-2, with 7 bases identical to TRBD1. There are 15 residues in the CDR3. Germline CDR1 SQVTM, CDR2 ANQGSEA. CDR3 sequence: CSVPFKGGALYGYAF. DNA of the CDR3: TGCAGCGTTCCCTTTAAAGGGGGCGCACTCTATGGCTACGCCTTC.

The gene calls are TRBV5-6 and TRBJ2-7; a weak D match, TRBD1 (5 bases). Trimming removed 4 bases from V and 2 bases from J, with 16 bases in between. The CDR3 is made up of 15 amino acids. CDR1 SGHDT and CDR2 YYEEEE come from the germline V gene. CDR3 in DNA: TGTGCCAGCAGCCCGATAGCCAGGGCTCCCTACGAGCAGTACTTC. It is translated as CASSPIARAPYEQYF. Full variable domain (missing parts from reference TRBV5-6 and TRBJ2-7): DAGVTQSPTHLIKTRGQQVTLRCSPKSGHDTVSWYQQALGQGPQFIFQYYEEEERQRGNFPDRFSGHQFPNYSSELNVNALLLGDSALYLCASSPIARAPYEQYFGPGTRLTVT.

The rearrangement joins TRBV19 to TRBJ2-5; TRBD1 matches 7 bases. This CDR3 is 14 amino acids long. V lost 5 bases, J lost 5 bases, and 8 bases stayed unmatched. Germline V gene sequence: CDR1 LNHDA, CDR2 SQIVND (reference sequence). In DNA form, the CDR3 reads TGTGCCAGTAGTTTCCGGGACAGCCGGGAGACCCAGTACTTC. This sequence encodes CASSFRDSRETQYF.

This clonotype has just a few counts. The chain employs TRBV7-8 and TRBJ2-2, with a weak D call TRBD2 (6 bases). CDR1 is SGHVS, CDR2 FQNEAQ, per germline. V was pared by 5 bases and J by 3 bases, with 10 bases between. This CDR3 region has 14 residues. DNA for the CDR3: TGTGCCAGCAGCCCGTGGGGGGACACCGGGGAGCTGTTTTTT. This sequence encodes CASSPWGDTGELFF.

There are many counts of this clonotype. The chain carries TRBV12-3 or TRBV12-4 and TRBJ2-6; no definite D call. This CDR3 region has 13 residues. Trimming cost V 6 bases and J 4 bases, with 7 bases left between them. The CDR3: CASRGTGANVLTF. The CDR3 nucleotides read TGTGCCAGCAGAGGTACCGGGGCCAACGTCCTGACTTTC.

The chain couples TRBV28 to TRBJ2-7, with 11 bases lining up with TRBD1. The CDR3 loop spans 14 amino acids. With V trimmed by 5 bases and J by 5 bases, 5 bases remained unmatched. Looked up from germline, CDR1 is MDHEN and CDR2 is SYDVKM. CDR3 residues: CASSTRTGGDEQYF. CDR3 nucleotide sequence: TGTGCCAGCAGTACCCGGACAGGGGGCGACGAGCAGTACTTC.

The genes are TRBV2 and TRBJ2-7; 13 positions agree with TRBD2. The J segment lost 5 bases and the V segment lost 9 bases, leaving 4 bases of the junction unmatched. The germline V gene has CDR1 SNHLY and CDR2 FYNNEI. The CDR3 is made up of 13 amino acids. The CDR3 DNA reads TGTGCCAGAGGGACTAGCGGGATCCACGAGCAGTACTTC. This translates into CARGTSGIHEQYF.

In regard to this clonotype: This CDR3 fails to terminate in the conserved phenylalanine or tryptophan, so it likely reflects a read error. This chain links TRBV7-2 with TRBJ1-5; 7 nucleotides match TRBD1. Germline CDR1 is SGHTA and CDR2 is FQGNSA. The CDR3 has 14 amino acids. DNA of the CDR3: TGTGCCAGCAGCCTTGGGACAGTCAATAAGCCCCAGCATTAT. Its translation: CASSLGTVNKPQHY.

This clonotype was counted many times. The CDR3, as DNA: TGTGCCAGCAGCCCTCCGGGACAGTTATACGAGCAGTACTTC. Protein sequence: CASSPPGQLYEQYF. The V gene is TRBV6-1, the J gene TRBJ2-7; 7 positions match TRBD1. This CDR3 is built from 14 residues. CDR1 is MNHNS, CDR2 SASEGT, per germline. Germline trimming cut 6 bases from V and 4 bases from J; bases unmatched to any gene: 9.

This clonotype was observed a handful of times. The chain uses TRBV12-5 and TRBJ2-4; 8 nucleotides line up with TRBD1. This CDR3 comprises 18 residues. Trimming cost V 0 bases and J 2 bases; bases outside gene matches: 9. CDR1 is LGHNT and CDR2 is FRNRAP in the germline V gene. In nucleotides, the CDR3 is TGTGCTAGTGGTTTGGTGCTGGGGAACAGGGGGACCAAAAACATTCAGTACTTC. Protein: CASGLVLGNRGTKNIQYF. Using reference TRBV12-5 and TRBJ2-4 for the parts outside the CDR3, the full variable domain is DARVTQTPRHKVTEMGQEVTMRCQPILGHNTVFWYRQTMMQGLELLAYFRNRAPLDDSGMPKDRFSAEMPDATLATLKIQPSEPRDSAVYFCASGLVLGNRGTKNIQYFGAGTRLSVL.

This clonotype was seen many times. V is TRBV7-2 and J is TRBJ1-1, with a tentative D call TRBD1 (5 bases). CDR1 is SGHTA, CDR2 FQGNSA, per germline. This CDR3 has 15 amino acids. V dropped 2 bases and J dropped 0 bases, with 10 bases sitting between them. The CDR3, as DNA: TGTGCCAGCAGCTTAAGGGCAGGGATGAACACTGAAGCTTTCTTT. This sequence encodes CASSLRAGMNTEAFF.

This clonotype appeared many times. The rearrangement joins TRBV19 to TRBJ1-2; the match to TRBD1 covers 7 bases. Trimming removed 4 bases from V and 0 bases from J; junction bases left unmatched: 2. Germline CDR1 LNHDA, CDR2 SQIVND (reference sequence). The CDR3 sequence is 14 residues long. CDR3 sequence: CASSTGQANYGYTF. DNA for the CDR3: TGTGCCAGTAGTACTGGACAGGCTAACTATGGCTACACCTTC.

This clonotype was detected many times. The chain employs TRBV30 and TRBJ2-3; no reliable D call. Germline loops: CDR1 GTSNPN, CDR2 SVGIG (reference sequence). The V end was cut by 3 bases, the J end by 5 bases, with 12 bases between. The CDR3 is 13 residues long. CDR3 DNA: TGTGCCTGGAGGGCCAGTTTTCGAGATACGCAGTATTTT. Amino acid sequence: CAWRASFRDTQYF.

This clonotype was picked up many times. CDR3 DNA: TGTGCCACCAGCAGAGGGGGGCTTAATTCAGCTTTCTTT. It is translated as CATSRGGLNSAFF. The V gene is TRBV15, the J gene TRBJ1-1; a possible D gene is TRBD1 (6 bases). The CDR3 totals 13 residues. The germline gives CDR1 LNHNV, CDR2 YYDKDF (reference sequence). Between the trimmed V and J ends, which lost 1 base and 10 bases, there was a span of 13 bases.

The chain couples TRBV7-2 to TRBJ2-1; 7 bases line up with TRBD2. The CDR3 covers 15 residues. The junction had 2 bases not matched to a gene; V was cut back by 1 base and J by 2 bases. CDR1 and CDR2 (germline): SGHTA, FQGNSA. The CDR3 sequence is CASSLVRETYNEQFF. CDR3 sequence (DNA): TGTGCCAGCAGCTTAGTGCGGGAGACCTACAATGAGCAGTTCTTC.

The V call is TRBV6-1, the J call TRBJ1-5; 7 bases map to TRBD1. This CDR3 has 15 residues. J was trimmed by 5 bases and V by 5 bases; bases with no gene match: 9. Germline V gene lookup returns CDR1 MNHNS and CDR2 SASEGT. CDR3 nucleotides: TGTGCCAGCAGTCGGGACAGCTCCTCGGATCAGCCCCAGCATTTT. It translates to CASSRDSSSDQPQHF.

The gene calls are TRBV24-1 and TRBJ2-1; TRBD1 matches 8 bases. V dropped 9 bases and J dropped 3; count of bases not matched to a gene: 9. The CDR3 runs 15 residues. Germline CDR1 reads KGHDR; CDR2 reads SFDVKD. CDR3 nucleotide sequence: TGTGCCACCGGGAAGACCGGGACAGGCTACAATGAGCAGTTCTTC. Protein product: CATGKTGTGYNEQFF.